The 14 T cell receptor beta chains below come from one sample, sequenced in a study of technical replicates of blood from several donors. Data came from immunoSEQ multiplex PCR; TCRdb stores just in-frame clones and leaves some out. In the table there are 75,000 to 90,000 clones, over 90% of which are singletons. Sequences were obtained from T cells isolated from PBMCs. Every receptor here comes from a human donor in good health.

The gene calls are TRBV6-6 and TRBJ2-7; possible D gene TRBD1, 6 bases. V was pared by 6 bases and J by 3 bases, with 12 bases between. CDR1 MNHNY and CDR2 SVGAGI come from the germline V gene (reference sequence). CDR3 length: 13 amino acids. Here the CDR3 DNA reads TGTGCCAGCAGCCCGGACAGAGACTACGAGCAGTACTTC. Amino acids: CASSPDRDYEQYF.

The chain recombines TRBV30 with TRBJ2-7, with D possibly being TRBD2 (5 bases). The CDR3 is 12 amino acids. Germline assignment: CDR1 GTSNPN and CDR2 SVGIG (reference sequence). The V end lost 7 bases, the J end lost 2 bases, and 12 bases lay between the germline ends. CDR3 DNA: TGTGCCTTCCTAAGCGGAACCTACGAGCAGTACTTC. Its translation: CAFLSGTYEQYF. Full variable domain (remainder filled in from reference TRBV30 and TRBJ2-7): SQTIHQWPATLVQPVGSPLSLECTVEGTSNPNLYWYRQAAGRGLQLLFYSVGIGQISSEVPQNLSASRPQDRQFILSSKKLLLSDSGFYLCAFLSGTYEQYFGPGTRLTVT.

The gene calls are TRBV7-2 and TRBJ2-1; 12 bases line up with TRBD2. Trimming took 1 base from V and 7 from J; bases not matched to a gene: 8. This CDR3 has 17 residues. Germline values: CDR1 SGHTA, CDR2 FQGNSA. The CDR3 nucleotides are TGTGCCAGCAGCTTAGTGTTGGGTCTAGCGGGAGGGAATGAGCAGTTCTTC. This translates into CASSLVLGLAGGNEQFF.

This chain connects TRBV15 to TRBJ2-2; TRBD1 matches 9 bases. V lost 5 bases, J lost 7 bases, and 8 bases stayed unmatched. Germline V gene data show CDR1 as LNHNV and CDR2 as YYDKDF (reference sequence). This CDR3 contains 15 residues. CDR3 DNA: TGTGCCACCAGCCCTCACAGGGGGCTCGGCGGGGAGCTGTTTTTT. Encoded protein: CATSPHRGLGGELFF.

The CDR3 nucleotides are TGTGCCAGCAGTCGGGGACACGCTGAAGCTTTCTTT. Translated: CASSRGHAEAFF. This rearrangement joins TRBV6-5 to TRBJ1-1; D may be TRBD1 (6 bases). The CDR3 runs to 12 residues. The germline V gene has CDR1 MNHEY and CDR2 SVGAGI. V lost 5 bases, J lost 6 bases, and 10 bases lay in between.

This sequence joins TRBV30 and TRBJ2-3, with 7 positions matching TRBD2. Germline V gene lookup returns CDR1 GTSNPN and CDR2 SVGIG (reference sequence). The CDR3 is 14 residues long. Germline trimming cut 0 bases from V and 5 bases from J; bases unmatched to any gene: 5. CDR3 nucleotide sequence: TGTGCCTGGAGTGTTGGGAGGGCTGGAGATACGCAGTATTTT. Translating gives CAWSVGRAGDTQYF.

The table lists this clone with a count of one. The V gene is TRBV15, the J gene TRBJ2-7, with TRBD2 matching 7 bases. This CDR3 has 14 residues. Germline CDR1 LNHNV, CDR2 YYDKDF (reference sequence). The V and J ends lost 3 bases and 0 bases, in that order; junction bases with no gene match: 2. The CDR3 DNA sequence: TGTGCCACCAGCAGGCGGGGGAGCTCCTACGAGCAGTACTTC. Translating gives CATSRRGSSYEQYF.

The chain links TRBV28 to TRBJ1-5; D gene uncertain. V was trimmed by 6 bases and J by 0 bases, leaving 12 bases between them. This CDR3 region has 15 residues. The germline gives CDR1 MDHEN, CDR2 SYDVKM. CDR3 protein: CASSWTRSSNQPQHF. In DNA form, the CDR3 reads TGTGCCAGCAGCTGGACTAGGAGTAGCAATCAGCCCCAGCATTTT.

This clone has only one observation. The chain carries TRBV4-1 and TRBJ2-2, with D tentatively TRBD2 (6 bases). This CDR3 comprises 13 residues. Looked up from germline, CDR1 is MGHRA and CDR2 is YSYEKL. V lost 1 base and J 6 bases, leaving 6 bases between the germline ends. CDR3: CASSQAGAGELFF. CDR3 coding DNA: TGCGCCAGCAGCCAAGCGGGGGCCGGGGAGCTGTTTTTT.

This clone appeared once. The genes are TRBV5-1 and TRBJ2-1; perhaps TRBD2 as D (6 bases). Per germline, CDR1 SGHRS and CDR2 YFSETQ. Trimming left V 2 bases short and J 1 base short, with 10 bases between. CDR3 length: 15 residues. The CDR3 DNA reads TGCGCCAGCAGCTTAGGAGGGGATTCCTACAATGAGCAGTTCTTC. Its protein product is CASSLGGDSYNEQFF.

The chain is built from TRBV2 and TRBJ2-3, with D possibly TRBD2 on 5 matching bases. This CDR3 has 12 amino acids. Trimming removed 6 bases at V and 4 bases at J, with 8 bases between. Germline V gene sequence: CDR1 SNHLY, CDR2 FYNNEI. The CDR3 loop reads CASRLVSDTQYF. Written as DNA, the CDR3 is TGTGCCAGCAGACTAGTATCAGATACGCAGTATTTT.

This chain uses TRBV28 with TRBJ1-4, with D possibly matching TRBD1 (6 bases). The germline gives CDR1 MDHEN, CDR2 SYDVKM. Trimming pared 2 bases from V and 4 bases from J, leaving 14 bases between. The length of the CDR3 is 16 residues. The CDR3 here is CASSLGGVLSNEKLFF. The CDR3 nucleotides are TGTGCCAGCAGTTTAGGGGGCGTACTCAGTAATGAAAAACTGTTTTTT.

The chain links TRBV6-5 to TRBJ2-1; D perhaps matches TRBD1 (5 bases). Germline-derived CDR1 and CDR2 are MNHEY and SVGAGI. CDR3 size: 14 residues. Trimming took off 5 bases at V and 4 bases at J, with 12 bases between the two ends. CDR3 residues: CASSPDSIYNEQFF. CDR3 nucleotides: TGTGCCAGCAGTCCCGACAGTATTTACAATGAGCAGTTCTTC.

CDR3 protein: CASSLVSGYQETQYF. The DNA for the CDR3 is TGCGCCAGCAGCTTAGTCTCAGGGTACCAAGAGACCCAGTACTTC. V gene TRBV5-1 combines with J gene TRBJ2-5; possible D gene TRBD1, 5 bases. This CDR3 spans 15 amino acids. The V gene's germline CDR1 is SGHRS and CDR2 YFSETQ. Trimming took 2 bases from V and 0 from J, leaving 11 bases between them.